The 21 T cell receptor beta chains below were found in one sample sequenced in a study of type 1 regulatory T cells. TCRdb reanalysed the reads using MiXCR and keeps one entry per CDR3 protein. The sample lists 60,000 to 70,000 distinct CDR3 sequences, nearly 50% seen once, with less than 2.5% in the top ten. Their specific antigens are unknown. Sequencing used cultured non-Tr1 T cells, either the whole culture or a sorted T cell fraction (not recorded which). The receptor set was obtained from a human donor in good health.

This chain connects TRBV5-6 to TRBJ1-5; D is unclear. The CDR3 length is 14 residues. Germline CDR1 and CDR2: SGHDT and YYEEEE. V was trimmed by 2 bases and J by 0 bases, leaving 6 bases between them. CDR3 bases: TGTGCCAGCAGCTTTTTTTATAGCAATCAGCCCCAGCATTTT. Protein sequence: CASSFFYSNQPQHF. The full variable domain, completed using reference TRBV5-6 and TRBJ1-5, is DAGVTQSPTHLIKTRGQQVTLRCSPKSGHDTVSWYQQALGQGPQFIFQYYEEEERQRGNFPDRFSGHQFPNYSSELNVNALLLGDSALYLCASSFFYSNQPQHFGDGTRLSIL.

The CDR3 region is CASSQLAMNTEAFF. CDR3 nucleotide sequence: TGTGCCAGCAGCCAACTAGCAATGAACACTGAAGCTTTCTTT. The J gene is TRBJ1-1, the V gene TRBV3-1; D remains ambiguous. V lost 2 bases and J 0 bases, leaving 7 bases between the germline ends. The CDR3 loop spans 14 amino acids. Germline lookup yields CDR1 LGHDT and CDR2 YNNKEL (reference sequence).

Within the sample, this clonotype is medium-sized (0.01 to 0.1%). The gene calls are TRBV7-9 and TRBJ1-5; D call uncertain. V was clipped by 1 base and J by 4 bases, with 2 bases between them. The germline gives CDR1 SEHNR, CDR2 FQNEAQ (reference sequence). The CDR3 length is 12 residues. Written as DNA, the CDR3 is TGTGCCAGCAGCTTAGATAATCAGCCCCAGCATTTT. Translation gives CASSLDNQPQHF.

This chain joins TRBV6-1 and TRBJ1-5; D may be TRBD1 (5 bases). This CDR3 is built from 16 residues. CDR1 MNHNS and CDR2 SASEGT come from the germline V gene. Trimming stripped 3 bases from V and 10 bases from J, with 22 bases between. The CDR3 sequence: CASSDTLSGRSAPQHF. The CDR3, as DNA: TGTGCCAGCAGTGACACCCTCTCAGGGCGTTCCGCTCCCCAGCATTTT.

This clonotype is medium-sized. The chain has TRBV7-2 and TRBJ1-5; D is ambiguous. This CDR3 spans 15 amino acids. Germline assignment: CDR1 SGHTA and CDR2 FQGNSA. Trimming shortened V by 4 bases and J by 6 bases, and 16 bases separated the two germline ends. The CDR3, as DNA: TGTGCCAGCAGCTCTTCCTGGGGTGGGCTTCAGCCCCAGCATTTT. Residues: CASSSSWGGLQPQHF. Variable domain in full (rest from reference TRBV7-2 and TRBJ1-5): GAGVSQSPSNKVTEKGKDVELRCDPISGHTALYWYRQSLGQGLEFLIYFQGNSAPDKSGLPSDRFSAERTGGSVSTLTIQRTQQEDSAVYLCASSSSWGGLQPQHFGDGTRLSIL.

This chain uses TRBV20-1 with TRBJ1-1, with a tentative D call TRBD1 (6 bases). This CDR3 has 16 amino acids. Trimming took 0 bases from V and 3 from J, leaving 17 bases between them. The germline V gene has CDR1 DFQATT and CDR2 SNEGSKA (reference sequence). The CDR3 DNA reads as TGCAGTGCTAGAGATCGGAGGGGGATGCGGTACACTGAAGCTTTCTTT. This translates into CSARDRRGMRYTEAFF.

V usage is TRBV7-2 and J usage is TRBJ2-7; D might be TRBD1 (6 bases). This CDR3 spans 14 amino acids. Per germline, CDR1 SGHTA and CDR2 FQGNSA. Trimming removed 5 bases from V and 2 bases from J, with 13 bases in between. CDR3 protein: CASSARQGPYEQYF. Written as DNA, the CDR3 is TGTGCCAGCAGCGCACGGCAGGGGCCCTACGAGCAGTACTTC. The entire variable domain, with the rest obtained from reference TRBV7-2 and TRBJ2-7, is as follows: GAGVSQSPSNKVTEKGKDVELRCDPISGHTALYWYRQSLGQGLEFLIYFQGNSAPDKSGLPSDRFSAERTGGSVSTLTIQRTQQEDSAVYLCASSARQGPYEQYFGPGTRLTVT.

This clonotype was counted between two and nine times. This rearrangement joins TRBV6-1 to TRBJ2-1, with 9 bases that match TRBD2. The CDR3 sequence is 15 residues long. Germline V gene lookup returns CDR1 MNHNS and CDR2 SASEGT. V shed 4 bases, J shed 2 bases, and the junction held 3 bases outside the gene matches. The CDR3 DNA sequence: TGTGCCAGCAGTGCGCGGGGGGGAACCTACAATGAGCAGTTCTTC. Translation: CASSARGGTYNEQFF.

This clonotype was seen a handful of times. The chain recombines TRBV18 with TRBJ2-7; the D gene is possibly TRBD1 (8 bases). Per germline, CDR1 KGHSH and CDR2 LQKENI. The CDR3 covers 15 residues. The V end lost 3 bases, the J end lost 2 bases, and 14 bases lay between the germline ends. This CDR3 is CASSPLQGGTYEQYF. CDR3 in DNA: TGTGCCAGCTCACCCCTACAGGGGGGGACCTACGAGCAGTACTTC.

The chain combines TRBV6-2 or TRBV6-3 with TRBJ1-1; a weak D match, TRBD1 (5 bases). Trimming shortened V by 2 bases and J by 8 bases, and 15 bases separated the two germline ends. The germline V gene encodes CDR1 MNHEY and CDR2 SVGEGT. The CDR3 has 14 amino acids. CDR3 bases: TGTGCCAGCAGTTACCGCCCCGGGGACGCGGAAGCTTTCTTT. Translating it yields CASSYRPGDAEAFF.

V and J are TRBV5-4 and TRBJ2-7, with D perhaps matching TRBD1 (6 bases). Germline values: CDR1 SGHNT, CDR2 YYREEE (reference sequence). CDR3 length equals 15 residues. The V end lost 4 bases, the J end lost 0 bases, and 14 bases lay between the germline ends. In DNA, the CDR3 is TGTGCCAGCAGCACGGGAAACAGGGACTCCTACGAGCAGTACTTC. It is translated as CASSTGNRDSYEQYF.

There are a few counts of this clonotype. As DNA, the CDR3 is TGTGCCAGCTACCACGGAGGACAGGGGTCCACCGGGGAGCTGTTTTTT. Translating gives CASYHGGQGSTGELFF. The chain employs TRBV7-2 and TRBJ2-2; 9 bases are shared with TRBD1. The CDR3 consists of 16 residues. J lost 4 bases, V lost 8 bases, and 11 bases had no gene match. The germline CDR1 and CDR2 sequences are SGHTA and FQGNSA.

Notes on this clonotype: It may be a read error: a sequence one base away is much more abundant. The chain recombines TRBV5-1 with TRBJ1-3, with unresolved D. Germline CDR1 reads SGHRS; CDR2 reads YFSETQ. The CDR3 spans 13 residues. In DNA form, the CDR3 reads TGCGCCAACAGCTGGGCATCTGGAAACACCATATATTTT. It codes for CANSWASGNTIYF. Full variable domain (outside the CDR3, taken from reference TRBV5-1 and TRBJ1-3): KAGVTQTPRYLIKTRGQQVTLSCSPISGHRSVSWYQQTPGQGLQFLFEYFSETQRNKGNFPGRFSGRQFSNSRSEMNVSTLELGDSALYLCANSWASGNTIYFGEGSWLTVV.

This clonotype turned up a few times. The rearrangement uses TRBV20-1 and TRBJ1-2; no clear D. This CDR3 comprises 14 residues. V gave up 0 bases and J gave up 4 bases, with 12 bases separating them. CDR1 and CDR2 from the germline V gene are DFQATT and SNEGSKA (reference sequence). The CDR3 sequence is CSAREGSGVYGYTF. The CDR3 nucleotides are TGCAGTGCTAGAGAGGGGAGTGGGGTCTATGGCTACACCTTC.

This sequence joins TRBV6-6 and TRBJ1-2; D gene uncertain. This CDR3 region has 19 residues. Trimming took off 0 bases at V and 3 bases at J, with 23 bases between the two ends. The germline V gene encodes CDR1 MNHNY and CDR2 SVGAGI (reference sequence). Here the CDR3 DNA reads TGTGCCAGCAGTTACTCAAGCAGCCTGACCTGGAGTGGTGACTATGGCTACACCTTC. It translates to CASSYSSSLTWSGDYGYTF.

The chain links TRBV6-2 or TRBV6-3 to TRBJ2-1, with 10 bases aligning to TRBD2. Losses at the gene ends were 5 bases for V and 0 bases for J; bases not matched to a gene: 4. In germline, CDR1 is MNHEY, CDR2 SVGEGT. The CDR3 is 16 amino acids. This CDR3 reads CASSASGGRSYNEQFF. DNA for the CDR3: TGTGCCAGCAGTGCTAGCGGGGGACGCTCCTACAATGAGCAGTTCTTC.

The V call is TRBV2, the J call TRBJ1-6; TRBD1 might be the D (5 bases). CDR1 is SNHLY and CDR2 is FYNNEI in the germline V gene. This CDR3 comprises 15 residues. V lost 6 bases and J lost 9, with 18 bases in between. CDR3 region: CASRGGDTAASPLHF. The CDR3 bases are TGTGCCAGCAGGGGGGGTGACACCGCAGCTTCACCCCTCCACTTT.

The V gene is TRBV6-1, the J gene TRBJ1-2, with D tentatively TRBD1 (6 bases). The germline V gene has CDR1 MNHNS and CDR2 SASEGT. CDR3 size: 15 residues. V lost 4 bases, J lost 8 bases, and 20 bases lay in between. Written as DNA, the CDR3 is TGTGCCAGCAGTGCTTTAAAGGGGGGCGACTTCGGCTACACCTTC. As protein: CASSALKGGDFGYTF.

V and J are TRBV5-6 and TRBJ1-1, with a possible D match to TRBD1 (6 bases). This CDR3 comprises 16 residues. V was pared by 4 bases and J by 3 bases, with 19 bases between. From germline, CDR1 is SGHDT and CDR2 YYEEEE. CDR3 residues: CASSTFVGGLHTEAFF. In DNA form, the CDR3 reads TGTGCCAGCAGCACCTTCGTAGGGGGGCTTCACACTGAAGCTTTCTTT.

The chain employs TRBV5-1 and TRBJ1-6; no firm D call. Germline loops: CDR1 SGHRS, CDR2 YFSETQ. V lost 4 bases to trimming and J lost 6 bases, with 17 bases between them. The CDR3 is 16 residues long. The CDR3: CASSTEFGTANSPLHF. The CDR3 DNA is TGCGCCAGCAGCACTGAGTTTGGCACCGCTAATTCACCCCTCCACTTT.

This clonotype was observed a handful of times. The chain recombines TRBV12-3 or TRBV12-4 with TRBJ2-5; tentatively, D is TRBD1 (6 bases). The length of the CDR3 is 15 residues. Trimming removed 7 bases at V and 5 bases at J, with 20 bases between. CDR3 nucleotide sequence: TGTGCCAGCAATCGAGGACAGTCCCTCGGGGAGACCCAGTACTTC. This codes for CASNRGQSLGETQYF.